This is a list of T cell receptor beta chains from one sample in a study of T-cell memory formation after mild COVID-19. TCRdb recomputed calls from the 5' RACE reads with MiXCR, one row per CDR3 protein. Counted here are about 320,000 distinct CDR3 sequences, 14% occurring once; the ten biggest clones make up around 23%. Sample: PBMCs or a T cell subset sorted from them (not recorded which). These receptors were obtained from a young man who had mild COVID-19 (a few samples of this study predate the infection). Cell type and time point are not known. The conserved cysteine and the conserved F or W are not part of the CDR3 here.

TRBV4-3,TRBJ1-3,ASSQDRLGATIY
TRBV11-2,TRBJ1-2,ASSPLGYGYGYT
TRBV4-3,TRBJ2-5,ASSSRSGTGDNGETQY
TRBV20-1,TRBJ1-1,SARDRGDSPTEAF
TRBV5-1,TRBJ1-1,ASSLAAGVKTEAF
TRBV6-1,TRBJ1-1,ASSLEPYTEAF
TRBV7-9,TRBJ2-5,ASSLPLQDSQGAAQY
TRBV5-4,TRBJ1-1,ASSRGFGGTEAF
TRBV27,TRBJ2-1,ASSPFPGFGDEQF
TRBV6-2/TRBV6-3,TRBJ2-2,ASSSPHGRPGELF